This paragraph covers one T cell receptor (beta chain) sequence. These data are taken from a study of T-cell reconstitution after alpha-beta-depleted transplantation in children. Unique molecular identifiers were built into the TCRbeta library. TCRdb processed the PCR reads anew with MiXCR; each CDR3 protein has one entry. The sample carries approximately 500,000 distinct CDR3 sequences, about 10% recorded once. V lost 9 bases and J lost 7, with 19 bases in between. This CDR3 comprises 14 residues. From germline, CDR1 is LNHDA and CDR2 SQIVND (reference sequence). This specimen consisted of PBMCs, obtained before TCRalphabeta/CD19-depleted stem cell transplant. The V gene is TRBV19, the J gene TRBJ1-5; D remains unclear. This TCR derives from a child aged 2 to 10 with inherited bone marrow failure, due to receive a stem cell transplant. CDR3 residues: CASQGVLEGQPQHF. The CDR3 nucleotides are TGTGCCAGCCAAGGTGTACTGGAGGGACAGCCCCAGCATTTT. Full variable domain (rest looked up from reference TRBV19 and TRBJ1-5): DGGITQSPKYLFRKEGQNVTLSCEQNLNHDAMYWYRQDPGQGLRLIYYSQIVNDFQKGDIAEGYSVSREKKESFPLTVTSAQKNPTAFYLCASQGVLEGQPQHFGDGTRLSIL.